This T cell receptor beta chain appears in the sequencing data of a study of post-analysis software for immune sequencing data. In the study overall: Disease courses included relapsing-remitting, secondary progressive and progressive-relapsing multiple sclerosis.

Presence of unique molecular identifiers characterized the TCR beta cDNA libraries. T cells numbering roughly 0.85 to 11 million yielded around 500,000 cDNA molecules. TCRdb called the PCR reads again in MiXCR, with one record for every CDR3 protein. Of 740,000 or so distinct CDR3 sequences in the sample, 53% were seen once. The study's findings and limits: Controls' normalized Chao1 diversity significantly exceeded that of multiple sclerosis patients. About five TRBV segments were more frequent in patients than controls; TRBV5-6, TRBV5-1 and TRBV20-1 belonged to this group.

Trimming stripped 4 bases from V and 5 bases from J, with 17 bases between. Germline CDR1 is MNHEY and CDR2 is SVGAGI. This CDR3 has 15 amino acids. This clonotype came up a few times. Antigen: not known. The sample was blood. J is TRBJ2-5 and V is TRBV6-5; D may be TRBD2 (7 bases). This receptor was obtained from a girl aged 5-17 years with multiple sclerosis. CDR3 in DNA: TGTGCCAGCAGTTGGAGTAGGGGGGGGCGGGAGACCCAGTACTTC. This sequence encodes CASSWSRGGRETQYF.